Detailed here is one T cell receptor beta chain. Its antigen is not identified. The germline gene is not matched at one end of the junction; a read error may be the cause. The data belong to a study of early T cells in non-severe SARS-CoV-2 infection. As for the study in general: Alpha and beta chains were unpaired, from unsorted whole-blood bulk RNA.

As part of library construction, unique molecular identifiers were attached to individual cDNA molecules. TCRdb redid the calling of the 5' RACE reads with MiXCR, one entry per CDR3 protein. This sample has 97,000 or so distinct CDR3 sequences; roughly 14% occur once, and the top ten carry roughly 6.2%. The CDR3 length is 14 residues. Germline lookup yields CDR1 MNHEY and CDR2 SMNVEV (reference sequence). Findings and limits, study-wide: Missing private and CD4 specificities, VDJdb matching favored anti-spike CD8 responses.

What was sequenced was whole blood. This sequence originates from an adult who was a healthcare worker with PCR-confirmed SARS-CoV-2 infection or an uninfected control (not recorded which). V usage is TRBV27 and J usage is TRBJ1-5, with a weak D call TRBD1 (6 bases). The CDR3 nucleotides are TGTGCCAGCAGCGACAGGAAGAGCAATCAACCCCAGCATTTT. It is translated as CASSDRKSNQPQHF.